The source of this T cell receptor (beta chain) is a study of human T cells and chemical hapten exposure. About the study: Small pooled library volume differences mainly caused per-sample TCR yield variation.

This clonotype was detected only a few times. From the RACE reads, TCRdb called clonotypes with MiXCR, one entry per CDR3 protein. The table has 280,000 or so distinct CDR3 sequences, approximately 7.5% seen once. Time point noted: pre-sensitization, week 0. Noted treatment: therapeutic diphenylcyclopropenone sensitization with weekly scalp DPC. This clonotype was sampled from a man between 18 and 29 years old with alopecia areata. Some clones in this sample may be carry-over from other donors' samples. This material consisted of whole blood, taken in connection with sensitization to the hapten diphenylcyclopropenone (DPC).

The CDR3 bases are TGTGCCAGCAGCTTTCAGACTAGCGGGGTGGAGACCCAGTACTTC. Its protein is CASSFQTSGVETQYF. The V call is TRBV7-8, the J call TRBJ2-5; TRBD2 matches at 11 bases. The V and J ends lost 3 bases and 5 bases, in that order; junction bases with no gene match: 5. The CDR3 has 15 amino acids. Germline CDR1 is SGHVS and CDR2 is FQNEAQ.